This paragraph reports one T cell receptor (beta chain). PCR employed 60 Vbeta and 13 Jbeta primers. Libraries were prepared by immunoSEQ multiplex PCR; TCRdb keeps only in-frame clonotypes and omits some of them. The sample gives roughly 80,000 clones, approximately 65% of which show up once; about 4.7% is in the top ten. The data were taken from a study of cytomegalovirus exposure and HLA in healthy donors. The sequence derives from a male donor in good health and CMV-seropositive. Sequencing was performed on PBMCs.

This CDR3 is CASSGNRGEAFF. CDR3 nucleotides: TGTGCCAGCAGCGGGAACAGGGGCGAAGCTTTCTTT. V and J are TRBV6-6 and TRBJ1-1; 7 bases agree with TRBD1. J was trimmed by 8 bases and V by 6 bases; bases with no gene match: 6. Germline V lookup: CDR1 MNHNY, CDR2 SVGAGI (reference sequence). This CDR3 is built from 12 residues.